This T cell receptor (beta chain) comes out of a study of cytotoxic CD8 clonotypes in ibrutinib-treated CLL. Study summary: After median about 5.5 years, around 15 stayed in remission, approximately twelve progressed; responses around 25 partial, 2 complete.

Profiled with immunoSEQ multiplex PCR; TCRdb holds only in-frame clones, not every one. Among some 170,000 clones listed, roughly 88% were seen once. CDR1 SGHTA and CDR2 FQGNSA come from the germline V gene. V lost 0 bases to trimming and J lost 0 bases; unmatched junction nucleotides: 4. This CDR3 is 17 amino acids long. The J gene is TRBJ2-7, the V gene TRBV7-2; TRBD2 matches 11 bases. This sequence originates from a human donor with chronic lymphocytic leukemia. The sample here was PBMCs, taken at disease progression, from a patient treated with ibrutinib. The CDR3 bases are TGTGCCAGCAGCTTAGCGGCGACTAGCGGGGTCTCCTACGAGCAGTACTTC. Translated, it gives CASSLAATSGVSYEQYF.